The T cell receptor (beta chain) described here comes from a study of blood T cells in healthy people across ages. This clonotype came up once. No antigen is known for it. In terms of origin and age, donors were healthy Caucasian individuals from Russia aged roughly 6 to 100. Extraction of total RNA produced a minimum of 5.5 micrograms from each sample. CDR3 length: 13 residues. Germline V CDR1 and CDR2: DFQATT, SNEGSKA (reference sequence). The germline V and J ends were trimmed by 0 bases and 12 bases, with 15 bases remaining between them. Overall study results and limits: TCR beta diversity, measured per million T cells, fell in a roughly linear way with age.

Next came a second PCR, run for about 6 to 12 cycles, which used a sample-barcoded 5' primer along with a J-beta primer mix. TCRdb redid the calling of the 5' RACE reads with MiXCR, one entry per CDR3 protein. This table holds fewer than 1.5 million distinct CDR3 sequences, around 39% found once. Sample: blood. The rearrangement joins TRBV20-1 to TRBJ1-5; D remains unclear. The origin of this receptor is a young woman in good health. In DNA form, the CDR3 reads TGCAGTGCTAGAGAGAGTACTGACTTTGTCCAGCATTTT. The encoded protein is CSARESTDFVQHF.